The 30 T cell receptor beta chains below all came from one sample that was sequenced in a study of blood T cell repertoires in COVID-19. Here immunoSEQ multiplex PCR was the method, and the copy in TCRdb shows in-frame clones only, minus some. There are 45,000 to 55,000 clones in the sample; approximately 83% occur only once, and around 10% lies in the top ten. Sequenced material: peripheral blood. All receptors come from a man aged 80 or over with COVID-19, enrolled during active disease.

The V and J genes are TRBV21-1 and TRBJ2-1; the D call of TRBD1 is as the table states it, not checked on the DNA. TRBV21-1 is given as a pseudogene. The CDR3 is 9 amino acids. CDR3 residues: CARDRAGLF. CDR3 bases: TGTGCCAGGGACAGGGCAGGACTCTTC.

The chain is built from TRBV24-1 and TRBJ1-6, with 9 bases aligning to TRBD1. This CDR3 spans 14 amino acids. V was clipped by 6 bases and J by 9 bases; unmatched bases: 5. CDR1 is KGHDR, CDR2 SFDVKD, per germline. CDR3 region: CATSPGQGGSPLHF. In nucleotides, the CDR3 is TGTGCCACCAGTCCGGGACAGGGTGGTTCACCCCTCCACTTT.

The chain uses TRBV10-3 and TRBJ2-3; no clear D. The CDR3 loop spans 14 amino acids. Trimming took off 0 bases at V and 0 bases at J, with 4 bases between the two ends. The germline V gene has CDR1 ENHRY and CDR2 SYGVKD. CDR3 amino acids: CAISESTSTDTQYF. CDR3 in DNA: TGTGCCATCAGTGAGTCTACTAGCACAGATACGCAGTATTTT.

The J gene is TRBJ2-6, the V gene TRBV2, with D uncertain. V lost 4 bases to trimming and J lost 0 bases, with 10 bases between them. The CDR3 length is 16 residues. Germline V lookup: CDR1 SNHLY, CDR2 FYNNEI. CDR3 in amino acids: CASSGGSSSGANVLTF. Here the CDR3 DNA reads TGTGCCAGCAGTGGCGGCAGCAGCTCTGGGGCCAACGTCCTGACTTTC. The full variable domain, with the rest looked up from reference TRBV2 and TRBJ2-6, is EPEVTQTPSHQVTQMGQEVILRCVPISNHLYFYWYRQILGQKVEFLVSFYNNEISEKSEIFDDQFSVERPDGSNFTLKIRSTKLEDSAMYFCASSGGSSSGANVLTFGAGSRLTVL.

CDR3 bases: TGTGCCACGGACAGTGAGGGGAGTGGAAACACCATATATTTT. It specifies CATDSEGSGNTIYF. The rearrangement uses TRBV7-9 and TRBJ1-3, with D perhaps matching TRBD1 (6 bases). Germline V gene sequence: CDR1 SEHNR, CDR2 FQNEAQ (reference sequence). Trimming removed 10 bases from V and 3 bases from J, with 16 bases in between. The CDR3 sequence is 14 residues long.

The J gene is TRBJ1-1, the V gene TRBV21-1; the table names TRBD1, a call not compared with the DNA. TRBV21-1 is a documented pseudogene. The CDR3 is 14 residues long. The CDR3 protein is CASSLRQGAGEAFF. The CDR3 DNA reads TGTGCCAGCAGCCTTCGACAGGGGGCAGGTGAAGCTTTCTTT.

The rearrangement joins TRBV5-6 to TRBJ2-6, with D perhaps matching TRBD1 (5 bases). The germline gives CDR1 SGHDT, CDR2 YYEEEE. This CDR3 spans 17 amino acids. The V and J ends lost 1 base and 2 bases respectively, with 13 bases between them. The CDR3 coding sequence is TGTGCCAGCAGCTTGAAGGCCAGGGTGGCTGGGGCCAACGTCCTGACTTTC. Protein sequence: CASSLKARVAGANVLTF.

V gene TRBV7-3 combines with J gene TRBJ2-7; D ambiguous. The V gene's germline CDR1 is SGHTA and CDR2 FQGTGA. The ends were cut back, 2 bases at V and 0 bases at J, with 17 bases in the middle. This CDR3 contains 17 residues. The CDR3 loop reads CASSLRPGQVPSYEQYF. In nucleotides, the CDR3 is TGTGCCAGCAGCTTACGCCCAGGCCAAGTCCCCTCCTACGAGCAGTACTTC.

This CDR3 reads CASWERGGRYNEQFF. Written as DNA, the CDR3 is TGTGCCAGTTGGGAGAGGGGGGGCCGCTACAATGAGCAGTTCTTC. The chain employs TRBV19 and TRBJ2-1, with D possibly matching TRBD2 (7 bases). Looked up from germline, CDR1 is LNHDA and CDR2 is SQIVND (reference sequence). Trimming cost V 8 bases and J 3 bases, with 17 bases left between them. CDR3 length equals 15 residues. Based on the CDR3 plus reference TRBV19 and TRBJ2-1, the full variable domain is DGGITQSPKYLFRKEGQNVTLSCEQNLNHDAMYWYRQDPGQGLRLIYYSQIVNDFQKGDIAEGYSVSREKKESFPLTVTSAQKNPTAFYLCASWERGGRYNEQFFGPGTRLTVL.

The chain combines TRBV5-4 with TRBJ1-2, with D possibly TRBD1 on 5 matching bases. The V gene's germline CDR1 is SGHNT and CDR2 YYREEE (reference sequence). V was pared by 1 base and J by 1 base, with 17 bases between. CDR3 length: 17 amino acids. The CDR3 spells CASSLLWGAGGNYGYTF. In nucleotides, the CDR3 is TGTGCCAGCAGCTTGCTGTGGGGCGCGGGGGGTAACTATGGCTACACCTTC.

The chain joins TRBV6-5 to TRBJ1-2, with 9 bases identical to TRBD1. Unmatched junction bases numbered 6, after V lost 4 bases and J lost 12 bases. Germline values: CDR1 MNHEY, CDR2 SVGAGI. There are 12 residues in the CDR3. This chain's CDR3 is CASSFGQGPNTF. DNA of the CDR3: TGTGCCAGCAGTTTTGGACAGGGGCCTAACACCTTC.

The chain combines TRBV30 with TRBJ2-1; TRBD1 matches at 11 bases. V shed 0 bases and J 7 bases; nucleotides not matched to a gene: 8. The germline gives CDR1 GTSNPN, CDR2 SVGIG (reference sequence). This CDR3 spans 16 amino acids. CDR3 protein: CAWSVRFGTGGNEQFF. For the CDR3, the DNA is TGTGCCTGGAGTGTAAGGTTTGGGACAGGGGGGAATGAGCAGTTCTTC.

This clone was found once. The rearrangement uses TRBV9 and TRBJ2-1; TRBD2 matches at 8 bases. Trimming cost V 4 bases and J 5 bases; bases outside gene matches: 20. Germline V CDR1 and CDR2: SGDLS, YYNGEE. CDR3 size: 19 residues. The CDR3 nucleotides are TGTGCCAGCAGCCCTCCGTACGGGGGGGGCAGATTACGCGACAATGAGCAGTTCTTC. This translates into CASSPPYGGGRLRDNEQFF.

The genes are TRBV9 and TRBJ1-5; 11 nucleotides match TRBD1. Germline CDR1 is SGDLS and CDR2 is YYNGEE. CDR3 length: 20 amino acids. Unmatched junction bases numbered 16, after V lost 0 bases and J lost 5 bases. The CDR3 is CASSVGDLLGGTGGYQPQHF. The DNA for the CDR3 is TGTGCCAGCAGCGTAGGGGACCTCCTTGGTGGGACAGGGGGTTATCAGCCCCAGCATTTT.

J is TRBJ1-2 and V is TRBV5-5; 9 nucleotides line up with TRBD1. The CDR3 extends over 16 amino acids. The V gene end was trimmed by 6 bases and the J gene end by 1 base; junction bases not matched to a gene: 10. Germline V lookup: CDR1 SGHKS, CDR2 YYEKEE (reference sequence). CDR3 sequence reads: CASNDERQGGNYGYTF. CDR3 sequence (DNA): TGTGCCAGCAACGACGAGCGACAGGGGGGTAACTATGGCTACACCTTC.

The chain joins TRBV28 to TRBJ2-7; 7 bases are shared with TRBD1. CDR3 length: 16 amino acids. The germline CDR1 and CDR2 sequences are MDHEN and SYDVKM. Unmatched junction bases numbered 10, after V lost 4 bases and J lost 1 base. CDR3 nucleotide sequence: TGTGCCAGCAGTTCTCCAGGGGGTGGCCTGTCCTACGAGCAGTACGTC. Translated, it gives CASSSPGGGLSYEQYV.

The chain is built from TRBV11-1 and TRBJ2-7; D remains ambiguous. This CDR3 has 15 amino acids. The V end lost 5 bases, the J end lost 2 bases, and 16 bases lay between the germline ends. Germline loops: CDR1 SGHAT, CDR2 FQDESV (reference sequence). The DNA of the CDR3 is TGTGCCAGCAGCCGAACCAGTCCTGGTCCCTACGAGCAGTACTTC. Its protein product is CASSRTSPGPYEQYF.

CDR3 in DNA: TGTGCCAGCAGTCGACTCACCGGGGAGCTGTTTTTT. It is translated as CASSRLTGELFF. The chain combines TRBV6-5 with TRBJ2-2, with no clear D. The CDR3 extends over 12 amino acids. The germline V gene has CDR1 MNHEY and CDR2 SVGAGI. Trimming left V 5 bases short and J 4 bases short, with 5 bases between.

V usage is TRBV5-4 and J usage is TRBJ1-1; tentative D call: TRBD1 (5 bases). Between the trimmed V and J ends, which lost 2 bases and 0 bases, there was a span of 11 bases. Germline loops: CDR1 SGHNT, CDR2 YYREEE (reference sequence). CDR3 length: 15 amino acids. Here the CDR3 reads CASSFRGNMNTEAFF. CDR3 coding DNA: TGTGCCAGCAGCTTTAGGGGAAACATGAACACTGAAGCTTTCTTT. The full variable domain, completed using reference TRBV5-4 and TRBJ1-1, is ETGVTQSPTHLIKTRGQQVTLRCSSQSGHNTVSWYQQALGQGPQFIFQYYREEENGRGNFPPRFSGLQFPNYSSELNVNALELDDSALYLCASSFRGNMNTEAFFGQGTRLTVV.

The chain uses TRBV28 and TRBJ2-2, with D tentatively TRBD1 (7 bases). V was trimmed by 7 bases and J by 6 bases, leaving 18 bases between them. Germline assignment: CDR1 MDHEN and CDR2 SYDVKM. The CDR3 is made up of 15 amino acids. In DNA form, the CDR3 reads TGTGCCAGCAAAAGACAGGGAGGTTCGGCCGGGGAGCTGTTTTTT. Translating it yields CASKRQGGSAGELFF.

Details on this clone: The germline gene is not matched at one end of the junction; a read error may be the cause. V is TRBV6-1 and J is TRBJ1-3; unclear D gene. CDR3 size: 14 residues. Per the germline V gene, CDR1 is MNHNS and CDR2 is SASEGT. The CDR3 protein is CASSETHGGSTIYF. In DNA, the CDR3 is TGTGCCAGCAGTGAAACACACGGAGGAAGCACCATATATTTT.

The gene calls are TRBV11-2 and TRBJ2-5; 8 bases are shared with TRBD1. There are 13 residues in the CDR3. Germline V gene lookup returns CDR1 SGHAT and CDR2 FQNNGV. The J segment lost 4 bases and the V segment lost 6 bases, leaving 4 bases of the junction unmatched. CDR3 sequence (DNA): TGTGCCAGCAGTAGAGGGACAGGAGAGACCCAGTACTTC. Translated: CASSRGTGETQYF.

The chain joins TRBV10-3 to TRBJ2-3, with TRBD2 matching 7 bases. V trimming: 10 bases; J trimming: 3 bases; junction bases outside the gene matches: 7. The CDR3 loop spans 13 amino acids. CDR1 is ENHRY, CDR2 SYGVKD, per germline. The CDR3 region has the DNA TGTGCCAACCGGCGGGAGCGAACAGATACGCAGTATTTT. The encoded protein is CANRRERTDTQYF.

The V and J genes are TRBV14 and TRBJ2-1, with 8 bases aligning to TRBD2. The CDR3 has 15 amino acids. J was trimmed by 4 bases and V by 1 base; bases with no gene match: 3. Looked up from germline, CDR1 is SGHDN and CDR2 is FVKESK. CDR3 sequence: CASSQGTSWYNEQFF. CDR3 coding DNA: TGTGCCAGCAGCCAAGGGACTAGCTGGTACAATGAGCAGTTCTTC.

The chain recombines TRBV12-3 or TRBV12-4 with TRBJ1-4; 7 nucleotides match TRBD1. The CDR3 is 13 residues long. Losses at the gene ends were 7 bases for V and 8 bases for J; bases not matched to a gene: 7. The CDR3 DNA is TGTGCCAGCACAGGGGGGCTAGAGGAAAAACTGTTTTTT. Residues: CASTGGLEEKLFF.

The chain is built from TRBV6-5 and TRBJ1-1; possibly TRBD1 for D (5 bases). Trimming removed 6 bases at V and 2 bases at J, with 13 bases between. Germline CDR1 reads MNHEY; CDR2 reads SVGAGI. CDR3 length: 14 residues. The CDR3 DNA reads TGTGCCAGCAGCCTACTCGGGGGTAACACTGAAGCTTTCTTT. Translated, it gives CASSLLGGNTEAFF.

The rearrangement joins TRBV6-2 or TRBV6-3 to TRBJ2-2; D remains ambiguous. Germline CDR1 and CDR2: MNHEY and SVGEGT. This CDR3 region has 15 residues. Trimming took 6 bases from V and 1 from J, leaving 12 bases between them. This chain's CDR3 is CASSHRVWNTGELFF. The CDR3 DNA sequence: TGTGCCAGCAGCCACCGGGTGTGGAACACCGGGGAGCTGTTTTTT.

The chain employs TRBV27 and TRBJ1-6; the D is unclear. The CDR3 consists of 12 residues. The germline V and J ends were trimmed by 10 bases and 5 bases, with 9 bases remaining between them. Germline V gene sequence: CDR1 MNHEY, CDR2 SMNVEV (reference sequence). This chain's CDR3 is CATSGNNSPLHF. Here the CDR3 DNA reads TGTGCCACCAGCGGGAATAATTCACCCCTCCACTTT.

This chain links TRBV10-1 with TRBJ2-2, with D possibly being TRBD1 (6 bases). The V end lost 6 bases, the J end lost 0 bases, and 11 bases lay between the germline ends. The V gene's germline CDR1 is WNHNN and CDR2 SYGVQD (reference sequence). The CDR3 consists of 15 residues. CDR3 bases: TGCGCCAGCAGATCGGACAGATCGAACACCGGGGAGCTGTTTTTT. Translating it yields CASRSDRSNTGELFF.

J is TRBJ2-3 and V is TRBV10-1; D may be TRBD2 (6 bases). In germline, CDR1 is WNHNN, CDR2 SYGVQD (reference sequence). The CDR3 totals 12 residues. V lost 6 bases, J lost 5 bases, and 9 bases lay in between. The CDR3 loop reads CASSGEEDTQYF. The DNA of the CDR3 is TGCGCCAGCAGCGGGGAGGAAGATACGCAGTATTTT.